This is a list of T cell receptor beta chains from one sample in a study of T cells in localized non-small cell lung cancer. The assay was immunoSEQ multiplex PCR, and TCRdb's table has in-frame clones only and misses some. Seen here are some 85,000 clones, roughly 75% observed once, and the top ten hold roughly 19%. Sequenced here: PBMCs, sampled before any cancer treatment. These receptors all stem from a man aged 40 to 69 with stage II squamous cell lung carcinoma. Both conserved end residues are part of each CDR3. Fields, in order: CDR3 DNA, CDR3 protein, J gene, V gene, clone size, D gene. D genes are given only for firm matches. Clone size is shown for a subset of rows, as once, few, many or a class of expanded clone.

cdr3_nt: TGTGCCAGCAGCCAATCCGCAGGTTCCTACGAGCAGTACTTC
cdr3_aa: CASSQSAGSYEQYF
j_call: TRBJ2-7
v_call: TRBV4-2
clone_size: .
d_call: .

cdr3_nt: TGTGCCAGCAGGTCCGGGACCAACTATGGCTACACCTTC
cdr3_aa: CASRSGTNYGYTF
j_call: TRBJ1-2
v_call: TRBV28
clone_size: .
d_call: .

cdr3_nt: TGCGCCAGCTCCCGCGGGGCCGGGGAGCTGTTTTTT
cdr3_aa: CASSRGAGELFF
j_call: TRBJ2-2
v_call: TRBV4-1
clone_size: .
d_call: .

cdr3_nt: TGTGCCATCTCAGCCGGGGTAGCGGACGGAGAGACCCAGTACTTC
cdr3_aa: CAISAGVADGETQYF
j_call: TRBJ2-5
v_call: TRBV10-3
clone_size: .
d_call: .

cdr3_nt: TGTGCCAGCAGCACCCCAGGGGGCGGGGATACGCAGTATTTT
cdr3_aa: CASSTPGGGDTQYF
j_call: TRBJ2-3
v_call: TRBV21-1
clone_size: .
d_call: .

cdr3_nt: TGCAGCGTCTTAGGAGGTGGATCCTACAATGAGCAGTTCTTC
cdr3_aa: CSVLGGGSYNEQFF
j_call: TRBJ2-1
v_call: TRBV29-1
clone_size: .
d_call: .

cdr3_nt: TGCGCCAGCAGTGGCGCCCAAATGAACACTGAAGCTTTCTTT
cdr3_aa: CASSGAQMNTEAFF
j_call: TRBJ1-1
v_call: TRBV10-2
clone_size: few
d_call: .

cdr3_nt: TGTGCCAGCAAGCAGGCGGACGAGGCCCAGCATTTT
cdr3_aa: CASKQADEAQHF
j_call: TRBJ1-5
v_call: TRBV28
clone_size: .
d_call: .

cdr3_nt: TGTGCCTATCAAGCCAGCGGGTCGTTCGGTGAGCAGTTCTTC
cdr3_aa: CAYQASGSFGEQFF
j_call: TRBJ2-1
v_call: TRBV30
clone_size: once
d_call: .

cdr3_nt: TGTGCCAGCAGCTCGGGCCTGACGTCCTACCCAGAGACCCAGTACTTC
cdr3_aa: CASSSGLTSYPETQYF
j_call: TRBJ2-5
v_call: TRBV7-6
clone_size: .
d_call: .

cdr3_nt: TGTGCCAGCAGCTTGGGGCGGAACTATGGCTACACCTTC
cdr3_aa: CASSLGRNYGYTF
j_call: TRBJ1-2
v_call: TRBV5-6
clone_size: few
d_call: .

cdr3_nt: TGTGCCAGCTCACCGGGGGGCACCGGGGAGCTGTTTTTT
cdr3_aa: CASSPGGTGELFF
j_call: TRBJ2-2
v_call: TRBV18
clone_size: once
d_call: .

cdr3_nt: TGTGCCTCCAGAAAGGAAGTCCTTAGGACCGGGGAGCTGTTTTTT
cdr3_aa: CASRKEVLRTGELFF
j_call: TRBJ2-2
v_call: TRBV5-6
clone_size: once
d_call: .

cdr3_nt: TGTGCCAGCAGCCTCGACAGGAACACCGGGGAGCTGTTTTTT
cdr3_aa: CASSLDRNTGELFF
j_call: TRBJ2-2
v_call: TRBV5-8
clone_size: .
d_call: .

cdr3_nt: TGTGCCAGCAGTTACGTGAACTCTGGGGCCAACGTCCTGACTTTC
cdr3_aa: CASSYVNSGANVLTF
j_call: TRBJ2-6
v_call: TRBV6-5
clone_size: few
d_call: .

cdr3_nt: TGTGCCAGCAGCTTAAAAGGAATTAGCTCCTACAATGAGCAGTTCTTC
cdr3_aa: CASSLKGISSYNEQFF
j_call: TRBJ2-1
v_call: TRBV7-3
clone_size: once
d_call: .

cdr3_nt: TGCGCCAGCAGTGCATACCTATGGCAGGGGGCGCTTGGCAATCAGCCCCAGCATTTT
cdr3_aa: CASSAYLWQGALGNQPQHF
j_call: TRBJ1-5
v_call: TRBV10-2
clone_size: .
d_call: TRBD1

cdr3_nt: TGTGCCAGCAGCTCCAGGGACGGTTTGGAAGAGACCCAGTACTTC
cdr3_aa: CASSSRDGLEETQYF
j_call: TRBJ2-5
v_call: TRBV7-9
clone_size: .
d_call: .

cdr3_nt: TGTGCCAGCAGTGAGAGAGGGTATGGCTACACCTTC
cdr3_aa: CASSERGYGYTF
j_call: TRBJ1-2
v_call: TRBV6-4
clone_size: .
d_call: .

cdr3_nt: TGTGCCAGCAGTCCCCTCGCGGGAGGCTTCCCGGCAGATACGCAGTATTTT
cdr3_aa: CASSPLAGGFPADTQYF
j_call: TRBJ2-3
v_call: TRBV27
clone_size: .
d_call: TRBD2

cdr3_nt: TGCGCCAGTAGGGCTAGCGGCTCGGGGGAGACCCAGTACTTC
cdr3_aa: CASRASGSGETQYF
j_call: TRBJ2-5
v_call: TRBV5-1
clone_size: .
d_call: TRBD2

cdr3_nt: TGCGCCAGCAGCTTACCCGGGGGGGCTATAGATACGCAGTATTTT
cdr3_aa: CASSLPGGAIDTQYF
j_call: TRBJ2-3
v_call: TRBV5-1
clone_size: .
d_call: TRBD2

cdr3_nt: TGTGCCAGCAGCTTAGATTCCTATTCACCCCTCCACTTT
cdr3_aa: CASSLDSYSPLHF
j_call: TRBJ1-6
v_call: TRBV11-2
clone_size: .
d_call: .

cdr3_nt: TGTGCCAGCAGCGTAAAAAGGGATGGAGCGGCTTTCTTT
cdr3_aa: CASSVKRDGAAFF
j_call: TRBJ1-1
v_call: TRBV9
clone_size: few
d_call: .

cdr3_nt: TGTGCCAGCAGCACAGGGATAAGGGCCGAAGCTTTCTTT
cdr3_aa: CASSTGIRAEAFF
j_call: TRBJ1-1
v_call: TRBV7-2
clone_size: .
d_call: .

cdr3_nt: TGCGCCAGCAGCTTGGGGGCCCGGGGGATGGGACTTAGCACAGATACGCAGTATTTT
cdr3_aa: CASSLGARGMGLSTDTQYF
j_call: TRBJ2-3
v_call: TRBV5-1
clone_size: .
d_call: .

cdr3_nt: TGTGCCAGCAGGGCCTTGACTAGCGGTTCCTACGAGCAGTACTTC
cdr3_aa: CASRALTSGSYEQYF
j_call: TRBJ2-7
v_call: TRBV2
clone_size: .
d_call: TRBD2

cdr3_nt: TGTGCCGGGGAGGGCACAGATACGCAGTATTTT
cdr3_aa: CAGEGTDTQYF
j_call: TRBJ2-3
v_call: TRBV2
clone_size: .
d_call: .

cdr3_nt: TGCGCCAGCAGCTTGGACCCAGGGGCCTCCAACTATGGCTACACCTTC
cdr3_aa: CASSLDPGASNYGYTF
j_call: TRBJ1-2
v_call: TRBV5-1
clone_size: .
d_call: .

cdr3_nt: TGTGCCAGCAGCCAAGGAAACTCCTACAATGAGCAGTTCTTC
cdr3_aa: CASSQGNSYNEQFF
j_call: TRBJ2-1
v_call: TRBV4-2
clone_size: once
d_call: .

cdr3_nt: TGCGCCAGCAGTCATCATACTAGGAGGGTCGGCTACGAGCAGTACTTC
cdr3_aa: CASSHHTRRVGYEQYF
j_call: TRBJ2-7
v_call: TRBV23-1
clone_size: .
d_call: .

cdr3_nt: TGCGCCAGCAGCTTGATGGGCAGGGGAATGGAGACCCAGTACTTC
cdr3_aa: CASSLMGRGMETQYF
j_call: TRBJ2-5
v_call: TRBV5-1
clone_size: .
d_call: .

cdr3_nt: TGTGCCAGCAGCCCCCTGGTTAGGCTGGACGGGGAGCTGTTTTTT
cdr3_aa: CASSPLVRLDGELFF
j_call: TRBJ2-2
v_call: TRBV9
clone_size: .
d_call: .

cdr3_nt: TGCGCCAGCAGCCCACGGGAGGGCTCGGCTGAAGCTTTCTTT
cdr3_aa: CASSPREGSAEAFF
j_call: TRBJ1-1
v_call: TRBV5-1
clone_size: .
d_call: .

cdr3_nt: TGTGCCAGCAGCCCTCGGGGGACAGGGAATTCACCCCTCCACTTT
cdr3_aa: CASSPRGTGNSPLHF
j_call: TRBJ1-6
v_call: TRBV9
clone_size: .
d_call: TRBD1

cdr3_nt: TGTGCCAGCAGTGAATTTAGGGATCCTAGGCATTTT
cdr3_aa: CASSEFRDPRHF
j_call: TRBJ1-5
v_call: TRBV6-1
clone_size: .
d_call: .

cdr3_nt: TGTGCCAGTAACCAGGGGGGGGACGGTGAGCAGTTCTTC
cdr3_aa: CASNQGGDGEQFF
j_call: TRBJ2-1
v_call: TRBV19
clone_size: .
d_call: .

cdr3_nt: TGTGCCAGCAGTGAATCGGGCAGCTATGGCTACACCTTC
cdr3_aa: CASSESGSYGYTF
j_call: TRBJ1-2
v_call: TRBV6-1
clone_size: .
d_call: .

cdr3_nt: TGCAGCGTTGTGAGGGCTAGCGGGAGGTATAGCACAGATACGCAGTATTTT
cdr3_aa: CSVVRASGRYSTDTQYF
j_call: TRBJ2-3
v_call: TRBV29-1
clone_size: .
d_call: TRBD2

cdr3_nt: TGTGCCAGCAGCCGGGACAGGGCCACCGGGGAGCTGTTTTTT
cdr3_aa: CASSRDRATGELFF
j_call: TRBJ2-2
v_call: TRBV11-3
clone_size: few
d_call: TRBD1

cdr3_nt: TGTGCCAGCAGCTTTGCGGGAGGAAACACCGGGGAGCTGTTTTTT
cdr3_aa: CASSFAGGNTGELFF
j_call: TRBJ2-2
v_call: TRBV5-4
clone_size: .
d_call: TRBD2

cdr3_nt: TGTGCCAGCAGCTTGCTTCGCGGCGGAACGACCGGGGAGCTGTTTTTT
cdr3_aa: CASSLLRGGTTGELFF
j_call: TRBJ2-2
v_call: TRBV5-8
clone_size: few
d_call: .

cdr3_nt: TGTGCCAGCAGTTTATCTCCAGCCCAAGAGACCCAGTACTTC
cdr3_aa: CASSLSPAQETQYF
j_call: TRBJ2-5
v_call: TRBV27
clone_size: .
d_call: .

cdr3_nt: TGTGCCAGCAAGGTTGCGCGGGGGGATCAACAGTTCTTC
cdr3_aa: CASKVARGDQQFF
j_call: TRBJ2-1
v_call: TRBV2
clone_size: .
d_call: TRBD2

cdr3_nt: TGCGCCAGCAGCTTGGCCGGCAGGGGGCGTACCTTGAACACTGAAGCTTTCTTT
cdr3_aa: CASSLAGRGRTLNTEAFF
j_call: TRBJ1-1
v_call: TRBV5-1
clone_size: .
d_call: TRBD1